Following are 8 T cell receptor beta chains from one sample sequenced in a study of T cell repertoires in cytomegalovirus infection. In TCRdb, the reads were re-called with MiXCR into one record per CDR3 protein. The sample yields about 330,000 distinct CDR3 sequences, about 34% seen once. Their target antigens are unknown. The specimen comprised cultured PBMCs, sampled from culture after CMV antigen stimulation. All receptors come from a human donor in good health (CMV status not recorded). Some clones in this sample may be carry-over from other donors' samples.

This clonotype was detected only a few times. The CDR3 DNA reads as TGTGCCAGCGGCGGGACCGTCGCCGGTTCGATCGTAGGCTACACCTTC. Residues: CASGGTVAGSIVGYTF. The chain recombines TRBV5-4 with TRBJ1-2; possibly TRBD1 for D (5 bases). Trimming took 7 bases from V and 8 from J, leaving 27 bases between them. This CDR3 is 16 amino acids long. The germline CDR1 and CDR2 sequences are SGHNT and YYREEE (reference sequence).

V usage is TRBV7-2 and J usage is TRBJ2-1; D is perhaps TRBD2 (6 bases). The CDR3 is 15 amino acids. Germline V gene sequence: CDR1 SGHTA, CDR2 FQGNSA. Trimming pared 2 bases from V and 7 bases from J, leaving 15 bases between. CDR3 bases: TGTGCCAGCAGCTTAAGGGCAGTCGGGGGTAATGAGCAGTTCTTC. This gives the protein CASSLRAVGGNEQFF. The full variable domain, completed using reference TRBV7-2 and TRBJ2-1, is GAGVSQSPSNKVTEKGKDVELRCDPISGHTALYWYRQSLGQGLEFLIYFQGNSAPDKSGLPSDRFSAERTGGSVSTLTIQRTQQEDSAVYLCASSLRAVGGNEQFFGPGTRLTVL.

In its sample, this clonotype was seen a few times. The chain carries TRBV19 and TRBJ2-1; D possibly corresponds to TRBD2 (6 bases). The germline gives CDR1 LNHDA, CDR2 SQIVND (reference sequence). V was cut by 10 bases and J by 1 base, with 14 bases left in between. The CDR3 contains 14 residues. This CDR3 is CATNPAGSYNEQFF. CDR3 nucleotides: TGTGCCACCAATCCGGCGGGGTCCTACAATGAGCAGTTCTTC. Complete variable domain (other parts from reference TRBV19 and TRBJ2-1): DGGITQSPKYLFRKEGQNVTLSCEQNLNHDAMYWYRQDPGQGLRLIYYSQIVNDFQKGDIAEGYSVSREKKESFPLTVTSAQKNPTAFYLCATNPAGSYNEQFFGPGTRLTVL.

V is TRBV12-3 or TRBV12-4 and J is TRBJ1-2, with D possibly matching TRBD1 (5 bases). Trimming removed 5 bases at V and 8 bases at J, with 18 bases between. This CDR3 has 14 amino acids. The CDR3 region has the DNA TGTGCCAGCAGTCCCGTAGGCAGGGCAGGAGGCTACACCTTC. Protein: CASSPVGRAGGYTF.

This clonotype was detected ten times or more. The chain has TRBV9 and TRBJ1-2; TRBD1 is a possible D gene (5 bases). With 0 bases removed from V and 8 bases from J, the gap between germline ends came to 14 bases. Germline V gives CDR1 SGDLS, CDR2 YYNGEE. The CDR3 length is 14 residues. The CDR3 here is CASSVGGWDEGYTF. CDR3 in DNA: TGTGCCAGCAGCGTAGGGGGATGGGACGAGGGCTACACCTTC.

This clonotype was picked up a small number of times. This sequence joins TRBV7-9 and TRBJ1-4; the D is unclear. CDR1 SEHNR and CDR2 FQNEAQ come from the germline V gene (reference sequence). Trimming removed 5 bases from V and 7 bases from J, with 14 bases in between. CDR3 size: 14 residues. CDR3 amino acids: CASSLQSHLEKLFF. The CDR3 DNA reads TGTGCCAGCAGCCTACAGTCTCACCTTGAAAAACTGTTTTTT. Full variable domain (remainder filled in from reference TRBV7-9 and TRBJ1-4): DTGVSQNPRHKITKRGQNVTFRCDPISEHNRLYWYRQTLGQGPEFLTYFQNEAQLEKSRLLSDRFSAERPKGSFSTLEIQRTEQGDSAMYLCASSLQSHLEKLFFGSGTQLSVL.

V gene TRBV20-1 combines with J gene TRBJ2-1; 13 nucleotides align to TRBD2. From germline, CDR1 is DFQATT and CDR2 SNEGSKA (reference sequence). The CDR3 sequence is 15 residues long. V lost 4 bases and J lost 7; bases outside the gene matches: 7. CDR3 in amino acids: CSANPGLAGWNEQFF. CDR3 coding DNA: TGCAGTGCTAACCCGGGACTAGCGGGATGGAATGAGCAGTTCTTC.

J is TRBJ2-7 and V is TRBV29-1; D possibly uses TRBD1 or TRBD2 (6 bases each). Germline lookup yields CDR1 SQVTM and CDR2 ANQGSEA. V shed 3 bases and J shed 8 bases, with 17 bases lying between them. The CDR3 is made up of 13 amino acids. The CDR3 loop is CSVDGGVLRQQYF. The CDR3 nucleotides are TGCAGCGTTGACGGGGGCGTACTTCGCCAGCAGTACTTC.